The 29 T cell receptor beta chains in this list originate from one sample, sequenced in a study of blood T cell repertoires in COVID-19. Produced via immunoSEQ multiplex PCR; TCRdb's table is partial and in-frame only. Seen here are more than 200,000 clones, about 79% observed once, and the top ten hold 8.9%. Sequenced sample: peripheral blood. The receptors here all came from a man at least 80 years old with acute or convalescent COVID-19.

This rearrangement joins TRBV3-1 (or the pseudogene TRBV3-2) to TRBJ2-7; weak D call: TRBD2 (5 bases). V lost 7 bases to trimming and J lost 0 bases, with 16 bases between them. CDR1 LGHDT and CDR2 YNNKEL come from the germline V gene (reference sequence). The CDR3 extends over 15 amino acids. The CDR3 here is CASTRSGGTSYEQYF. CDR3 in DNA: TGTGCCAGCACCCGCAGTGGAGGTACCTCCTACGAGCAGTACTTC.

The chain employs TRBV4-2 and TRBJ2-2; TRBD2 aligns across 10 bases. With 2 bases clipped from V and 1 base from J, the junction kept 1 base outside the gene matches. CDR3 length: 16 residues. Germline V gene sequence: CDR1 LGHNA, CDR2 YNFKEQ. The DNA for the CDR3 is TGTGCCAGCAGCCAATTAGCGGGAGGGAACACCGGGGAGCTGTTTTTT. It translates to CASSQLAGGNTGELFF.

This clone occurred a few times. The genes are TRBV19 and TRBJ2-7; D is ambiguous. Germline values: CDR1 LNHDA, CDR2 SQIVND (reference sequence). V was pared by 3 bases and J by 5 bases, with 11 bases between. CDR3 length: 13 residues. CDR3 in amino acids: CASSIGLVNEQYF. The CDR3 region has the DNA TGTGCCAGTAGTATTGGCCTAGTAAACGAGCAGTACTTC.

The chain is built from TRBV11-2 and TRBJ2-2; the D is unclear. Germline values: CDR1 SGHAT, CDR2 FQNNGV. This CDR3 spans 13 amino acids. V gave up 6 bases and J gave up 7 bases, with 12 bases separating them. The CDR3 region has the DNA TGTGCCAGCAGGACAACCCAGGTCGGGGAGCTGTTTTTT. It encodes CASRTTQVGELFF.

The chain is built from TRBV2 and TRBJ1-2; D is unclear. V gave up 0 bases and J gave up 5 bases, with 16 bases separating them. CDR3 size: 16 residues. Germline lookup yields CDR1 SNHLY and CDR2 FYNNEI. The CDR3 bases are TGTGCCAGCAGTGAAGCGCTTACAACCCTCGGGTATGGCTACACCTTC. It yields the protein CASSEALTTLGYGYTF.

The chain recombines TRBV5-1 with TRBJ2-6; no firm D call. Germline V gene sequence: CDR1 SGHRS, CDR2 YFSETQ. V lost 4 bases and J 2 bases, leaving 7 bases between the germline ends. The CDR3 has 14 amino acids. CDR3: CASSLKAGANVLTF. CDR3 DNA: TGCGCCAGCAGCCTAAAAGCTGGGGCCAACGTCCTGACTTTC.

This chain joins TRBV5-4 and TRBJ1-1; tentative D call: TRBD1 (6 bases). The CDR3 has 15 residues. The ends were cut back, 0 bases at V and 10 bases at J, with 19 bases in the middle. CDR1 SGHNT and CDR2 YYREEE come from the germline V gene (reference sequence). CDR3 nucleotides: TGTGCCAGCAGCTTGGAGGGATCGGCAGGGGCTGGAGCTTTCTTT. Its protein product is CASSLEGSAGAGAFF.

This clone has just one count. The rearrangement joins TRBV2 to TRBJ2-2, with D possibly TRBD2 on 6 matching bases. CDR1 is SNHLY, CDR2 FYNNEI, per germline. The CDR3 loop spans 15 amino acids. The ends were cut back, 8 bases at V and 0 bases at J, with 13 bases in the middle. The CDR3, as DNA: TGTGCCAGCTGCGGGGCAGTCTCGAACACCGGGGAGCTGTTTTTT. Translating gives CASCGAVSNTGELFF.

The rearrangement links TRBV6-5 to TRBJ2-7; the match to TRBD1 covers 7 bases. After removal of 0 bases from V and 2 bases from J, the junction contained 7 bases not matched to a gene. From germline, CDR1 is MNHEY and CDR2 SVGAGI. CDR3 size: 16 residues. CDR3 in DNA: TGTGCCAGCAGTTACTCGAAGCAGGGGGTGACCTACGAGCAGTACTTC. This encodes CASSYSKQGVTYEQYF.

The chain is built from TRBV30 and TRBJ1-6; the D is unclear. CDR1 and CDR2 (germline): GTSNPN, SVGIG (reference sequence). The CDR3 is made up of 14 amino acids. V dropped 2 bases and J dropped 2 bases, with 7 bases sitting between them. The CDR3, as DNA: TGTGCCTGGAGTATGAGGGCCTATAATTCACCCCTCCACTTT. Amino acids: CAWSMRAYNSPLHF.

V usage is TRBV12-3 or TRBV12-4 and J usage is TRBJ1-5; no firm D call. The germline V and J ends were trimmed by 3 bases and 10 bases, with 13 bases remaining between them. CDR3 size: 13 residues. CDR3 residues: CASSFGPLRPQHF. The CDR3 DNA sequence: TGTGCCAGCAGTTTTGGGCCGTTGCGTCCCCAGCATTTT.

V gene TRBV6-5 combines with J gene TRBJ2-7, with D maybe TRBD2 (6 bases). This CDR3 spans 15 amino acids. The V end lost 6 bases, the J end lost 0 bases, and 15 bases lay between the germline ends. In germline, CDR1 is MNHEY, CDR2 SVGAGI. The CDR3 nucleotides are TGTGCCAGCAGCCCGACTAGTAGGTTCTCCTACGAGCAGTACTTC. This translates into CASSPTSRFSYEQYF.

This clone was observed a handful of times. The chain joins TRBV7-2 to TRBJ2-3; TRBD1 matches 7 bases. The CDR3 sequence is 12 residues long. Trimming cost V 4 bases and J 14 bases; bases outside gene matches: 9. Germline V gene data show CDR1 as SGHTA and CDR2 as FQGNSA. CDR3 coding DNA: TGTGCCAGCAGCTCAATAGGGACAGCCTGGTATTTT. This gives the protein CASSSIGTAWYF.

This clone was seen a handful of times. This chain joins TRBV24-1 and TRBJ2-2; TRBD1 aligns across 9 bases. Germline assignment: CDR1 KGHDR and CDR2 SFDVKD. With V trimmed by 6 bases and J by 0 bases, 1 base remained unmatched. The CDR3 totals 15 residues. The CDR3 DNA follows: TGTGCCACCAGTAGACAGGGGGCGAACACCGGGGAGCTGTTTTTT. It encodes CATSRQGANTGELFF.

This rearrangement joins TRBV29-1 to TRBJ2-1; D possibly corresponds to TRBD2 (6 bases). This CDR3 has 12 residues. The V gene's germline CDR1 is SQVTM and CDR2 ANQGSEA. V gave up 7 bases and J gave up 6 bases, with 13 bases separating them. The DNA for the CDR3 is TGCAGCGCCGGAGGGCCGGGCAATGAGCAGTTCTTC. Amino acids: CSAGGPGNEQFF.

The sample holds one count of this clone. The chain's CDR3 is CASSLEGTGRGYTF. The CDR3 DNA reads as TGTGCCAGCAGCTTAGAGGGGACAGGGAGAGGCTACACCTTC. The V call is TRBV7-2, the J call TRBJ1-2; 9 nucleotides line up with TRBD1. Trimming took 1 base from V and 8 from J; bases not matched to a gene: 5. Germline CDR1 and CDR2: SGHTA and FQGNSA. This CDR3 spans 14 amino acids.

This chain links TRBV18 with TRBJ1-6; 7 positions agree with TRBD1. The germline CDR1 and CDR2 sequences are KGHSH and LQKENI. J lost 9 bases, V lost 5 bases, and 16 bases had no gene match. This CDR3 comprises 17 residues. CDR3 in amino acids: CASSLQGWGGGRSPLHF. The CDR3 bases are TGTGCCAGCTCATTACAGGGGTGGGGAGGAGGTCGTTCACCCCTCCACTTT.

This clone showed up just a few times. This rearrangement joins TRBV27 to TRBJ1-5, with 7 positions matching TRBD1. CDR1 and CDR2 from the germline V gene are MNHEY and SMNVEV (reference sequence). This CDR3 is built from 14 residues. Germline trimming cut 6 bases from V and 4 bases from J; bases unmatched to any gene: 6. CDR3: CASSPGQENQPQHF. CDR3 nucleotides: TGTGCCAGCAGCCCTGGACAGGAGAATCAGCCCCAGCATTTT.

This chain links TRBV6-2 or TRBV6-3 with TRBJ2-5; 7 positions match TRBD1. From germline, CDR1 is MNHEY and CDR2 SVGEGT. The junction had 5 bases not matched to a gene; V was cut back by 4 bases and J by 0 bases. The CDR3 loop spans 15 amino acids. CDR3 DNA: TGTGCCAGCAGTTCCCGGGACAGATACCAAGAGACCCAGTACTTC. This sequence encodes CASSSRDRYQETQYF.

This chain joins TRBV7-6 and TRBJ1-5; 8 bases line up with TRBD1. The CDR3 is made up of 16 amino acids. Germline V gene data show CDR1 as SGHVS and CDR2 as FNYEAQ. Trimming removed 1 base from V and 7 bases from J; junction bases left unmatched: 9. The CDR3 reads CASSLGAAGQGQPQHF. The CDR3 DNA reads TGTGCCAGCAGCTTAGGGGCGGCAGGACAGGGACAGCCCCAGCATTTT.

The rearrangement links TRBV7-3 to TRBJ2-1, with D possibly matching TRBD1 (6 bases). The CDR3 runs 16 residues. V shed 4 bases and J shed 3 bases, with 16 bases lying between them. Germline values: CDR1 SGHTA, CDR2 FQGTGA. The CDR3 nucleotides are TGTGCCAGCAGCTCCGACCCGGGACATCTCTACAATGAGCAGTTCTTC. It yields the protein CASSSDPGHLYNEQFF.

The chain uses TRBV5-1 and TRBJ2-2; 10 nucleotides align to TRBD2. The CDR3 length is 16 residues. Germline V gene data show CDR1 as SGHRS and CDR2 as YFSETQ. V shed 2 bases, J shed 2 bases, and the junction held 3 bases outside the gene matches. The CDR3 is CASSFGLAVNTGELFF. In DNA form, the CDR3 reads TGCGCCAGCAGCTTCGGACTAGCGGTTAACACCGGGGAGCTGTTTTTT.

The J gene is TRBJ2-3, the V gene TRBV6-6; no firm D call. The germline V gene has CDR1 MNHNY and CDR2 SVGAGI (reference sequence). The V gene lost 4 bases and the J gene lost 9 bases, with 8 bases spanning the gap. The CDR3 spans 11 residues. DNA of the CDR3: TGTGCCAGCAGTTCGAGGTCCACGCAGTATTTT. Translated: CASSSRSTQYF.

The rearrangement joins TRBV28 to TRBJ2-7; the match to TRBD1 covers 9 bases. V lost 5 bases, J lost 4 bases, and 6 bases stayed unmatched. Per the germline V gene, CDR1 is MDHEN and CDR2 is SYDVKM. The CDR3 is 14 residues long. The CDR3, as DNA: TGTGCCAGCAGTCCAGAGGACAGGGGTTACGAGCAGTACTTC. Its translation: CASSPEDRGYEQYF. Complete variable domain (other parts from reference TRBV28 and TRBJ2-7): DVKVTQSSRYLVKRTGEKVFLECVQDMDHENMFWYRQDPGLGLRLIYFSYDVKMKEKGDIPEGYSVSREKKERFSLILESASTNQTSMYLCASSPEDRGYEQYFGPGTRLTVT.

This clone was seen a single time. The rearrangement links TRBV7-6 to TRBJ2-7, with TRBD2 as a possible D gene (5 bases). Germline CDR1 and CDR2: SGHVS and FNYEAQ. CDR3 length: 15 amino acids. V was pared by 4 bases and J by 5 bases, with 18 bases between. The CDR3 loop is CASSSRAVSHHEQYF. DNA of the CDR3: TGTGCCAGCAGCTCGAGAGCGGTCTCTCACCACGAGCAGTACTTC.

CDR3 amino acids: CASSYSKGRGEKLFF. The CDR3 DNA sequence: TGTGCCAGCAGTTACTCGAAGGGGCGAGGAGAAAAACTGTTTTTT. The chain uses TRBV6-5 and TRBJ1-4, with D possibly TRBD1 on 5 matching bases. Trimming cost V 0 bases and J 8 bases, with 13 bases left between them. The germline V gene encodes CDR1 MNHEY and CDR2 SVGAGI. There are 15 residues in the CDR3.

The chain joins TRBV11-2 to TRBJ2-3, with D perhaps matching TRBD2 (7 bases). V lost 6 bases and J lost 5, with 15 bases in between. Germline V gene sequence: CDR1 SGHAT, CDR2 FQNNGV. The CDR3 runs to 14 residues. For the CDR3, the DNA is TGTGCCAGCAGAGCCGTAGGGGGGGGAGATACGCAGTATTTT. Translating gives CASRAVGGGDTQYF. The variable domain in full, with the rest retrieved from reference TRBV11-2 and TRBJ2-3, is EAGVAQSPRYKIIEKRQSVAFWCNPISGHATLYWYQQILGQGPKLLIQFQNNGVVDDSQLPKDRFSAERLKGVDSTLKIQPAKLEDSAVYLCASRAVGGGDTQYFGPGTRLTVL.

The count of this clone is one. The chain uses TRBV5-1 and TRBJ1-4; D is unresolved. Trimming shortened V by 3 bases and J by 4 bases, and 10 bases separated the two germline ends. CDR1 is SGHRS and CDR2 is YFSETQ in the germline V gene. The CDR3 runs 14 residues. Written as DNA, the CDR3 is TGCGCCAGCAGCTCGGGAGGACTTAATGAAAAACTGTTTTTT. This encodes CASSSGGLNEKLFF.

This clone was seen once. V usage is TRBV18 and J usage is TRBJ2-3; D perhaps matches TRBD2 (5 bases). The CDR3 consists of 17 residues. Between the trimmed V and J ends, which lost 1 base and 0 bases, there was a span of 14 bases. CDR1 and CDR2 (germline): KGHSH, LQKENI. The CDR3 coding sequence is TGTGCCAGCTCACCACAGAGGGCTAGCCCTAGCACAGATACGCAGTATTTT. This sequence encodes CASSPQRASPSTDTQYF.